This TCR beta chain was captured by sequencing in a study of T cells after somatic rescue of genetic block. The CDR3 length is 15 residues. From germline, CDR1 is SGHAT and CDR2 FQNNGV. Trimming took 4 bases from V and 0 from J; bases not matched to a gene: 0. This clone was observed once. The table came from immunoSEQ multiplex PCR; TCRdb's copy has only in-frame clones and leaves some out. Of around 52,000 clones in the sample, around 96% were seen once. This receptor was obtained from a child under two years old. The specimen sequenced was peripheral blood mononuclear cells (PBMCs). V usage is TRBV11-2 and J usage is TRBJ2-3; 11 nucleotides match TRBD2. The DNA of the CDR3 is TGTGCCAGCAGCTGGACTAGCGGGAGCACAGATACGCAGTATTTT. This encodes CASSWTSGSTDTQYF.